Below, 13 T cell receptor beta chains from the same sample are listed, as sequenced in a study of T cell changes during pregnancy in multiple sclerosis (dated by TCRdb to between 2019 and 2020). Receptors were amplified or captured by the immunoSEQ multiplex PCR assay. This immuneACCESS table, as held by TCRdb, lists in-frame sequences with V and J called but not all clones. Of the missing ones, under half trace to an unresolved V gene in checked studies; the others have no known cause. This sample holds approximately 60,000 clones; 94% were observed only once. The top ten hold roughly 3.5% of the sample. The source material was CD8+ T cells from peripheral blood mononuclear cells, sampled in the third trimester of pregnancy. These receptors originate from a female donor with multiple sclerosis, enrolled in a pregnancy study.

V usage is TRBV2 and J usage is TRBJ1-5; D may be TRBD1 (6 bases). V was pared by 2 bases and J by 0 bases, with 20 bases between. There are 19 residues in the CDR3. Germline CDR1 reads SNHLY; CDR2 reads FYNNEI. CDR3 region: CASSEMRPGAGYSNQPQHF. CDR3 coding DNA: TGTGCCAGCAGTGAAATGCGCCCAGGGGCGGGCTATAGCAATCAGCCCCAGCATTTT.

In its sample, this clone was seen once. The chain is built from TRBV5-5 and TRBJ2-1, with D possibly matching TRBD2 (6 bases). V lost 5 bases and J 6 bases, leaving 15 bases between the germline ends. This CDR3 is built from 14 residues. Looked up from germline, CDR1 is SGHKS and CDR2 is YYEKEE (reference sequence). CDR3 sequence: CASSWGWGVNEQFF. The CDR3 bases are TGTGCCAGCAGTTGGGGTTGGGGGGTCAATGAGCAGTTCTTC.

The chain recombines TRBV10-3 with TRBJ1-5; tentatively, D is TRBD1 (5 bases). Trimming stripped 3 bases from V and 5 bases from J, with 20 bases between. CDR3 length: 17 amino acids. The germline V gene encodes CDR1 ENHRY and CDR2 SYGVKD. The CDR3 nucleotides read TGTGCCATCAGTGAACGGGGTTTATCGGGGGATTATCAGCCCCAGCATTTT. Translating gives CAISERGLSGDYQPQHF.

The J gene is TRBJ2-2, the V gene TRBV7-6, with TRBD1 identical over 7 bases. The CDR3 runs to 18 residues. The ends lost 2 bases at V and 0 bases at J; junction bases unmatched: 9. The germline gives CDR1 SGHVS, CDR2 FNYEAQ. CDR3 sequence (DNA): TGTGCCAGCAGCTTAACGGGACAGCCTAACGCGAACACCGGGGAGCTGTTTTTT. It is translated as CASSLTGQPNANTGELFF.

This rearrangement joins TRBV6-1 to TRBJ2-7; 7 bases line up with TRBD1. The length of the CDR3 is 13 residues. J gave up 6 bases and V 3 bases, and 5 bases lay outside the gene matches. CDR1 is MNHNS, CDR2 SASEGT, per germline. This CDR3 reads CASSEARGSEQYF. CDR3 nucleotide sequence: TGTGCCAGCAGTGAGGCCAGGGGGAGCGAGCAGTACTTC.

This chain connects TRBV5-5 to TRBJ2-2, with 16 positions matching TRBD2. Germline values: CDR1 SGHKS, CDR2 YYEKEE (reference sequence). The J segment lost 5 bases and the V segment lost 0 bases, leaving 7 bases of the junction unmatched. The CDR3 sequence is 19 residues long. This CDR3 reads CASSLAGLAGGPGTGELFF. Here the CDR3 DNA reads TGTGCCAGCAGCTTGGCGGGACTAGCGGGAGGGCCGGGGACCGGGGAGCTGTTTTTT.

This clone came up a few times. The rearrangement joins TRBV4-1 to TRBJ2-1, with a tentative D call TRBD2 (5 bases). CDR1 is MGHRA, CDR2 YSYEKL, per germline. Trimming left V 3 bases short and J 5 bases short, with 14 bases between. The CDR3 sequence is 15 residues long. The CDR3 DNA reads TGCGCCAGCAGCCAGATGGGAGTTGGGCACAATGAGCAGTTCTTC. Translating gives CASSQMGVGHNEQFF.

The chain links TRBV7-6 to TRBJ2-1; TRBD2 matches at 8 bases. The CDR3 consists of 14 residues. Looked up from germline, CDR1 is SGHVS and CDR2 is FNYEAQ. J was trimmed by 8 bases and V by 3 bases; bases with no gene match: 6. The CDR3 protein is CASSLLAGPDEQFF. DNA of the CDR3: TGTGCCAGCAGCTTGTTAGCGGGACCCGATGAGCAGTTCTTC.

V and J are TRBV5-5 and TRBJ1-1; maybe TRBD1 (6 bases). Germline-derived CDR1 and CDR2 are SGHKS and YYEKEE (reference sequence). This CDR3 spans 11 amino acids. V was pared by 0 bases and J by 10 bases, with 7 bases between. CDR3 in amino acids: CASSLVGGAFF. The CDR3 DNA reads TGTGCCAGCAGCTTGGTAGGGGGAGCTTTCTTT. Using reference TRBV5-5 and TRBJ1-1 for the parts outside the CDR3, the full variable domain is DAGVTQSPTHLIKTRGQQVTLRCSPISGHKSVSWYQQVLGQGPQFIFQYYEKEERGRGNFPDRFSARQFPNYSSELNVNALLLGDSALYLCASSLVGGAFFGQGTRLTVV.

The V and J genes are TRBV9 and TRBJ1-4, with no clear D. This CDR3 spans 15 amino acids. Germline loops: CDR1 SGDLS, CDR2 YYNGEE. V was trimmed by 0 bases and J by 6 bases, leaving 12 bases between them. CDR3 nucleotide sequence: TGTGCCAGCAGCGTAGGAGGAAGTGGTTATGAAAAACTGTTTTTT. As protein: CASSVGGSGYEKLFF. Filled out from reference TRBV9 and TRBJ1-4, the complete variable domain reads DSGVTQTPKHLITATGQRVTLRCSPRSGDLSVYWYQQSLDQGLQFLIQYYNGEERAKGNILERFSAQQFPDLHSELNLSSLELGDSALYFCASSVGGSGYEKLFFGSGTQLSVL.

The chain uses TRBV28 and TRBJ2-1; TRBD2 matches 7 bases. The length of the CDR3 is 16 residues. Germline lookup yields CDR1 MDHEN and CDR2 SYDVKM. The ends lost 3 bases at V and 2 bases at J; junction bases unmatched: 7. The DNA of the CDR3 is TGTGCCAGCAGTTTGGATGCGGGAGTAACCTACAATGAGCAGTTCTTC. Its translation: CASSLDAGVTYNEQFF.

The rearrangement joins TRBV29-1 to TRBJ2-1; 9 bases are shared with TRBD2. The CDR3 spans 14 residues. V lost 6 bases to trimming and J lost 0 bases; unmatched junction nucleotides: 3. Looked up from germline, CDR1 is SQVTM and CDR2 is ANQGSEA. The chain's CDR3 is CSVISGSSYNEQFF. The CDR3 DNA reads TGCAGCGTAATTAGCGGGAGCTCCTACAATGAGCAGTTCTTC.

This clone showed up just once. V is TRBV2 and J is TRBJ2-3, with 10 bases lining up with TRBD2. Germline-derived CDR1 and CDR2 are SNHLY and FYNNEI. V was clipped by 3 bases and J by 4 bases; unmatched bases: 7. The CDR3 sequence is 16 residues long. The CDR3 sequence is CASSDSLAGVSDTQYF. For the CDR3, the DNA is TGTGCCAGCAGTGATAGCCTAGCGGGAGTCTCAGATACGCAGTATTTT. The full variable domain, in which reference TRBV2 and TRBJ2-3 provide the parts outside the CDR3, is EPEVTQTPSHQVTQMGQEVILRCVPISNHLYFYWYRQILGQKVEFLVSFYNNEISEKSEIFDDQFSVERPDGSNFTLKIRSTKLEDSAMYFCASSDSLAGVSDTQYFGPGTRLTVL.